Following are 28 T cell receptor beta chains from one sample sequenced in a study of control samples from healthy donors and cancer patients. Repertoires were generated with immunoSEQ multiplex PCR, while TCRdb's copy carries only in-frame clones and drops some. Seen here are around 50,000 clones, around 96% observed once, and the top ten hold around 1.9%. Sequencing was performed on blood. The source is a woman aged 30 to 39 in good health.

In its sample, this clone was seen once. The rearrangement links TRBV18 to TRBJ2-3; no definite D call. Germline V gene sequence: CDR1 KGHSH, CDR2 LQKENI. The V gene lost 2 bases and the J gene lost 3 bases, with 3 bases spanning the gap. The CDR3 spans 12 residues. CDR3 nucleotides: TGTGCCAGCTCACCAGAAACAGATACGCAGTATTTT. Protein: CASSPETDTQYF.

The sample holds one count of this clone. V gene TRBV20-1 combines with J gene TRBJ1-1; no firm D call. V dropped 2 bases and J dropped 10 bases, with 5 bases sitting between them. From germline, CDR1 is DFQATT and CDR2 SNEGSKA (reference sequence). The CDR3 spans 9 residues. CDR3: CSARSGAFF. CDR3 in DNA: TGCAGTGCTAGAAGTGGAGCTTTCTTT.

This clone was detected only once. The chain combines TRBV15 with TRBJ1-2; 8 nucleotides line up with TRBD1. Germline CDR1 LNHNV, CDR2 YYDKDF (reference sequence). This CDR3 is 13 amino acids long. Trimming at V came to 6 bases and at J to 6 bases, leaving 6 bases not matched to a gene. This chain's CDR3 is CATRVTGEDGYTF. CDR3 DNA: TGTGCCACCAGAGTGACAGGGGAGGATGGCTACACCTTC. Using reference TRBV15 and TRBJ1-2 for the parts outside the CDR3, the full variable domain is DAMVIQNPRYQVTQFGKPVTLSCSQTLNHNVMYWYQQKSSQAPKLLFHYYDKDFNNEADTPDNFQSRRPNTSFCFLDIRSPGLGDTAMYLCATRVTGEDGYTFGSGTRLTVV.

V is TRBV5-4 and J is TRBJ2-1, with 10 bases lining up with TRBD1. CDR3 length equals 14 residues. Looked up from germline, CDR1 is SGHNT and CDR2 is YYREEE (reference sequence). The trim removed 3 bases at V and 7 bases at J, leaving 4 bases unmatched. In DNA, the CDR3 is TGTGCCAGCAGCTGGGGACAGGGGAGTAATGAGCAGTTCTTC. Residues: CASSWGQGSNEQFF.

Turning to this clone: The same CDR3 also results from other DNA sequences found in this sample. The gene calls are TRBV7-8 and TRBJ2-5; 9 positions match TRBD2. Losses at the gene ends were 1 base for V and 4 bases for J; bases not matched to a gene: 7. Germline assignment: CDR1 SGHVS and CDR2 FQNEAQ. CDR3 length: 16 residues. The CDR3 loop reads CASSLVRGRGGETQYF. In nucleotides, the CDR3 is TGTGCCAGCAGCTTAGTTCGCGGGAGGGGGGGAGAGACCCAGTACTTC.

The chain employs TRBV19 and TRBJ1-5; perhaps TRBD1 as D (5 bases). V lost 5 bases and J 6 bases, leaving 14 bases between the germline ends. CDR1 is LNHDA and CDR2 is SQIVND in the germline V gene (reference sequence). The CDR3 is 14 residues long. The CDR3 region has the DNA TGTGCCAGTAGTTCAAAAGACAGTACTCAGCCCCAGCATTTT. It specifies CASSSKDSTQPQHF.

The chain combines TRBV30 with TRBJ2-3; no reliable D call. The CDR3 extends over 13 amino acids. The V end was cut by 4 bases, the J end by 4 bases, with 12 bases between. Germline-derived CDR1 and CDR2 are GTSNPN and SVGIG (reference sequence). The CDR3: CAWTSWSADTQYF. For the CDR3, the DNA is TGTGCCTGGACGTCATGGAGCGCAGATACGCAGTATTTT.

The chain carries TRBV5-4 and TRBJ2-1; TRBD2 agrees at 12 bases. The CDR3 is made up of 16 amino acids. CDR1 and CDR2 (germline): SGHNT, YYREEE (reference sequence). With V trimmed by 4 bases and J by 4 bases, 6 bases remained unmatched. The CDR3 reads CASSPSGLAGYNEQFF. The CDR3 DNA sequence: TGTGCCAGCAGCCCTTCGGGACTAGCGGGTTACAATGAGCAGTTCTTC.

The V and J genes are TRBV7-8 and TRBJ2-1; D possibly corresponds to TRBD2 (6 bases). Germline CDR1 SGHVS, CDR2 FQNEAQ. The CDR3 runs 14 residues. With 6 bases removed from V and 10 bases from J, the gap between germline ends came to 19 bases. CDR3 loop: CASSSLRASGEQFF. The CDR3 DNA is TGTGCCAGCAGTTCATTGAGGGCCAGCGGGGAGCAGTTCTTC.

The chain recombines TRBV5-5 with TRBJ2-7; a weak D match, TRBD2 (6 bases). The V end lost 0 bases, the J end lost 12 bases, and 19 bases lay between the germline ends. The CDR3 runs 14 residues. CDR1 SGHKS and CDR2 YYEKEE come from the germline V gene (reference sequence). CDR3 sequence reads: CASSLDSGSGLTYF. The DNA for the CDR3 is TGTGCCAGCAGCTTGGATAGTGGCTCAGGACTAACGTACTTC.

This CDR3 reads CASSGGGFSGANVLTF. DNA for the CDR3: TGTGCCAGCAGCGGGGGGGGCTTCTCTGGGGCCAACGTCCTGACTTTC. The chain uses TRBV7-2 and TRBJ2-6, with D possibly being TRBD2 (7 bases). V was clipped by 5 bases and J by 0 bases, with 11 bases between them. The CDR3 sequence is 16 residues long. Germline values: CDR1 SGHTA, CDR2 FQGNSA.

The chain recombines TRBV7-9 with TRBJ2-7, with 8 positions matching TRBD1. CDR3 length: 15 residues. V was clipped by 5 bases and J by 1 base; unmatched bases: 7. The V gene's germline CDR1 is SEHNR and CDR2 FQNEAQ (reference sequence). CDR3 protein: CASSGQGQASYEQYF. The CDR3 DNA is TGTGCCAGCAGCGGGCAGGGACAGGCATCCTACGAGCAGTACTTC.

The chain employs TRBV20-1 and TRBJ1-2; 10 nucleotides line up with TRBD1. CDR3 length: 10 amino acids. Germline CDR1 and CDR2: DFQATT and SNEGSKA (reference sequence). The CDR3 nucleotides are TGCAGCGGACAGGGGGATGGCTACACCTTC. As protein: CSGQGDGYTF.

Only a few counts were recorded for this clone. The rearrangement uses TRBV6-4 and TRBJ2-3; maybe TRBD2 (6 bases). Germline V CDR1 and CDR2: MRHNA, SNTAGT. Trimming removed 3 bases from V and 0 bases from J, with 7 bases in between. The CDR3 is made up of 14 amino acids. In nucleotides, the CDR3 is TGTGCCAGCAGTGAAAGCGGGAGCACAGATACGCAGTATTTT. It encodes CASSESGSTDTQYF.

V gene TRBV28 combines with J gene TRBJ1-1; D is unresolved. Germline CDR1 is MDHEN and CDR2 is SYDVKM. The CDR3 loop spans 12 amino acids. Trimming took off 2 bases at V and 7 bases at J, with 8 bases between the two ends. CDR3 nucleotide sequence: TGTGCCAGCAGTTTAAATTGGGATGAAGCTTTCTTT. It encodes CASSLNWDEAFF.

This chain's CDR3 is CASSKSYEQYF. The DNA of the CDR3 is TGTGCCAGCAGCAAATCCTACGAGCAGTACTTC. The gene calls are TRBV7-2 and TRBJ2-7; D is ambiguous. From germline, CDR1 is SGHTA and CDR2 FQGNSA. V gave up 5 bases and J gave up 1 base, with 3 bases separating them. The CDR3 runs 11 residues.

The rearrangement joins TRBV19 to TRBJ1-1, with D hard to call. The length of the CDR3 is 13 residues. V was pared by 5 bases and J by 5 bases, with 12 bases between. Germline V gene data show CDR1 as LNHDA and CDR2 as SQIVND (reference sequence). CDR3 residues: CASSSHSRTEAFF. In DNA form, the CDR3 reads TGTGCCAGTAGTTCCCATTCGAGGACTGAAGCTTTCTTT.

The V and J genes are TRBV3-1 (or the pseudogene TRBV3-2) and TRBJ2-7; D gene uncertain. The CDR3 extends over 11 amino acids. Germline V gene lookup returns CDR1 LGHDT and CDR2 YNNKEL (reference sequence). V gave up 4 bases and J gave up 3 bases, with 4 bases separating them. CDR3 DNA sequence: TGTGCCAGCAGCCGAAACTACGAGCAGTACTTC. It translates to CASSRNYEQYF.

The chain has TRBV7-3 and TRBJ2-5; D is perhaps TRBD2 (6 bases). Germline CDR1 and CDR2: SGHTA and FQGTGA. CDR3 length equals 15 residues. V gave up 6 bases and J gave up 2 bases, with 16 bases separating them. The CDR3 is CASSLAAGRQETQYF. For the CDR3, the DNA is TGTGCCAGCAGTCTCGCTGCGGGGCGACAAGAGACCCAGTACTTC.

V is TRBV19 and J is TRBJ2-7; 9 nucleotides agree with TRBD2. CDR1 is LNHDA, CDR2 SQIVND, per germline (reference sequence). CDR3 length: 18 amino acids. The V gene end was trimmed by 4 bases and the J gene end by 0 bases; junction bases not matched to a gene: 13. The CDR3 reads CASSKKREALFSSYEQYF. In nucleotides, the CDR3 is TGTGCCAGTAGTAAAAAGCGGGAGGCCCTCTTTAGCTCCTACGAGCAGTACTTC. Variable domain in full (rest from reference TRBV19 and TRBJ2-7): DGGITQSPKYLFRKEGQNVTLSCEQNLNHDAMYWYRQDPGQGLRLIYYSQIVNDFQKGDIAEGYSVSREKKESFPLTVTSAQKNPTAFYLCASSKKREALFSSYEQYFGPGTRLTVT.

The chain carries TRBV2 and TRBJ2-5; D is unresolved. Germline lookup yields CDR1 SNHLY and CDR2 FYNNEI. Trimming took off 4 bases at V and 5 bases at J, with 11 bases between the two ends. CDR3 length: 13 amino acids. DNA of the CDR3: TGTGCCAGCAGTGGGCCACCCCTTGAGACCCAGTACTTC. Amino acids: CASSGPPLETQYF.

The chain couples TRBV5-1 to TRBJ2-1; 9 bases line up with TRBD2. This CDR3 spans 14 amino acids. V lost 0 bases and J lost 6; bases outside the gene matches: 1. The germline CDR1 and CDR2 sequences are SGHRS and YFSETQ. CDR3 DNA: TGCGCCAGCAGCTTGGCAGCGGGAGGCAATGAGCAGTTCTTC. This encodes CASSLAAGGNEQFF.

The genes are TRBV20-1 and TRBJ2-7; unclear D gene. Germline CDR1 DFQATT, CDR2 SNEGSKA (reference sequence). The germline V and J ends were trimmed by 3 bases and 0 bases, with 15 bases remaining between them. This CDR3 has 15 amino acids. CDR3 in amino acids: CSASIGKHRSYEQYF. DNA of the CDR3: TGCAGTGCTAGTATTGGGAAACACCGCTCCTACGAGCAGTACTTC.

The V call is TRBV6-1, the J call TRBJ1-5, with TRBD1 matching 8 bases. Germline assignment: CDR1 MNHNS and CDR2 SASEGT. Trimming at V came to 1 base and at J to 6 bases, leaving 14 bases not matched to a gene. This CDR3 is built from 18 residues. CDR3 in amino acids: CASSEESRPQGAGQPQHF. CDR3 DNA sequence: TGTGCCAGCAGTGAAGAGTCGAGGCCCCAGGGGGCTGGTCAGCCCCAGCATTTT.

The CDR3 region has the DNA TGTGCCAGCAGCCCCCTGACGACTAGCGGGAGCTCCTACAATGAGCAGTTCTTC. Encoded protein: CASSPLTTSGSSYNEQFF. This chain uses TRBV5-4 with TRBJ2-1; 12 bases agree with TRBD2. J gave up 0 bases and V 4 bases, and 8 bases lay outside the gene matches. The germline CDR1 and CDR2 sequences are SGHNT and YYREEE (reference sequence). This CDR3 comprises 18 residues.

The chain links TRBV2 to TRBJ2-1; 9 nucleotides line up with TRBD2. V was clipped by 2 bases and J by 8 bases; unmatched bases: 4. The V gene's germline CDR1 is SNHLY and CDR2 FYNNEI. The CDR3 contains 14 residues. DNA of the CDR3: TGTGCCAGCAGTGAACTAGCGGGATACTATGAGCAGTTCTTC. Its protein is CASSELAGYYEQFF.

The chain uses TRBV28 and TRBJ1-6; D unresolved. The CDR3 sequence is 13 residues long. The V end was cut by 6 bases, the J end by 10 bases, with 13 bases between. CDR1 is MDHEN, CDR2 SYDVKM, per germline. For the CDR3, the DNA is TGTGCCAGCAGCCCATCGGGTTTCTCACCCCTCCACTTT. It codes for CASSPSGFSPLHF.

This chain uses TRBV12-5 with TRBJ1-4; D is uncertain. The CDR3 is made up of 14 amino acids. Trimming took off 4 bases at V and 3 bases at J, with 9 bases between the two ends. Per the germline V gene, CDR1 is LGHNT and CDR2 is FRNRAP. This CDR3 is CASGSGNPNEKLFF. CDR3 in DNA: TGTGCTAGTGGTTCCGGGAACCCTAATGAAAAACTGTTTTTT.